This TCR beta chain is from a study of identical twins. cDNA molecules carried unique molecular identifiers, and template switching added a universal primer site. TCRdb analysed the 5' RACE reads with MiXCR anew, one entry per CDR3 protein. Of approximately 690,000 distinct CDR3 sequences detected, approximately 6% appear once; the ten largest clones hold around 1.7%. The CDR3 has 14 residues. V dropped 5 bases and J dropped 1; count of bases not matched to a gene: 2. CDR1 SGHRS and CDR2 YFSETQ come from the germline V gene. This clonotype was seen repeatedly, ten times or more. The chain joins TRBV5-1 to TRBJ2-7; 11 bases align to TRBD2. The sample consisted of naive T cells sorted from blood. This TCR came from a man younger than 35 in good health. CDR3 bases: TGCGCCAGCAGGCGACTAGCGGGGTCCTACGAGCAGTACGTC. Amino acid sequence: CASRRLAGSYEQYV.